Listed here are 17 T cell receptor beta chains from one sample, sequenced in a study of blood T cell repertoires in COVID-19. Assay: immunoSEQ multiplex PCR; the TCRdb copy retains only in-frame clones and omits some. This table holds under 85,000 clones, 60% to 85% found once. The sample comprised peripheral blood. The source of these receptors is a human donor in a cohort sampled during active COVID-19.

The table lists this clone with a few counts. The gene calls are TRBV29-1 and TRBJ1-3, with no clear D. The CDR3 is made up of 14 amino acids. Trimming pared 6 bases from V and 2 bases from J, leaving 14 bases between. In germline, CDR1 is SQVTM, CDR2 ANQGSEA. DNA for the CDR3: TGCAGCGTGTCGGCCGCAAGCGCTGGAAACACCATATATTTT. Amino acids: CSVSAASAGNTIYF.

V usage is TRBV6-1 and J usage is TRBJ1-2; 9 bases map to TRBD1. V was clipped by 2 bases and J by 8 bases; unmatched bases: 3. The germline V gene has CDR1 MNHNS and CDR2 SASEGT. The CDR3 is 13 amino acids. The CDR3: CASSERTGDGYTF. DNA of the CDR3: TGTGCCAGCAGTGAACGGACAGGGGACGGCTACACCTTC.

This clone was detected only a few times. The rearrangement joins TRBV19 to TRBJ1-5, with 10 bases lining up with TRBD1. Germline CDR1 and CDR2: LNHDA and SQIVND (reference sequence). Trimming removed 5 bases from V and 6 bases from J; junction bases left unmatched: 7. CDR3 length: 15 residues. Here the CDR3 reads CASSGGQGWSQPQHF. The CDR3, as DNA: TGTGCCAGTAGTGGGGGACAGGGGTGGTCTCAGCCCCAGCATTTT.

V is TRBV4-3 and J is TRBJ2-7, with TRBD1 as a possible D gene (7 bases). Germline CDR1 reads LGHNA; CDR2 reads YSLEER. This CDR3 contains 16 residues. The V gene lost 0 bases and the J gene lost 4 bases, with 16 bases spanning the gap. The CDR3 nucleotides are TGCGCCAGCAGCCAAGATCATGGCAGGGGGGTGTACGAGCAGTACTTC. Protein sequence: CASSQDHGRGVYEQYF.

This clone has a single count. V usage is TRBV19 and J usage is TRBJ1-5; D uncertain. This CDR3 has 13 amino acids. V lost 9 bases, J lost 1 base, and 10 bases lay in between. Germline-derived CDR1 and CDR2 are LNHDA and SQIVND (reference sequence). The CDR3 region is CASNGVSNQPQHF. CDR3 DNA: TGTGCCAGCAACGGGGTCAGCAATCAGCCCCAGCATTTT.

As concerns this clone: Other DNA sequences from this sample encode an identical CDR3 as well. This chain uses TRBV11-2 with TRBJ2-5, with 7 bases lining up with TRBD1. The junction had 2 bases not matched to a gene; V was cut back by 5 bases and J by 2 bases. Germline lookup yields CDR1 SGHAT and CDR2 FQNNGV. CDR3 length equals 13 residues. This CDR3 reads CASSPGQQETQYF. CDR3 in DNA: TGTGCCAGCAGCCCGGGACAGCAAGAGACCCAGTACTTC. The full variable domain, with the rest looked up from reference TRBV11-2 and TRBJ2-5, is EAGVAQSPRYKIIEKRQSVAFWCNPISGHATLYWYQQILGQGPKLLIQFQNNGVVDDSQLPKDRFSAERLKGVDSTLKIQPAKLEDSAVYLCASSPGQQETQYFGPGTRLLVL.

The chain is built from TRBV7-9 and TRBJ1-5; 8 bases align to TRBD1. The junction had 10 bases not matched to a gene; V was cut back by 4 bases and J by 5 bases. CDR3 length: 16 residues. Germline assignment: CDR1 SEHNR and CDR2 FQNEAQ (reference sequence). The CDR3 sequence: CASSSLLGQDHQPQHF. In nucleotides, the CDR3 is TGTGCCAGCAGCTCCCTCTTGGGACAGGACCATCAGCCCCAGCATTTT. Variable domain in full (rest from reference TRBV7-9 and TRBJ1-5): DTGVSQNPRHKITKRGQNVTFRCDPISEHNRLYWYRQTLGQGPEFLTYFQNEAQLEKSRLLSDRFSAERPKGSFSTLEIQRTEQGDSAMYLCASSSLLGQDHQPQHFGDGTRLSIL.

The rearrangement joins TRBV3-1 (or the pseudogene TRBV3-2) to TRBJ2-7, with TRBD2 matching over 9 bases. Germline V gene lookup returns CDR1 LGHDT and CDR2 YNNKEL (reference sequence). The CDR3 loop spans 14 amino acids. J gave up 7 bases and V 0 bases, and 4 bases lay outside the gene matches. As DNA, the CDR3 is TGTGCCAGCAGCCAAGACGGCGGGGGGGAGGAGCAGTACTTC. This translates into CASSQDGGGEEQYF.

This clone was observed once. The rearrangement joins TRBV30 to TRBJ1-1; D may be TRBD1 (5 bases). Germline CDR1 and CDR2: GTSNPN and SVGIG (reference sequence). The CDR3 is made up of 11 amino acids. Between the trimmed V and J ends, which lost 1 base and 8 bases, there was a span of 8 bases. CDR3 sequence (DNA): TGTGCCTGGAGTGGGGGGGGAGAAGCTTTCTTT. Protein: CAWSGGGEAFF.

Written as DNA, the CDR3 is TGTGCCAGCAGTGACACGTGGCCCCACGGGGAGACCCAGTACTTC. Translation gives CASSDTWPHGETQYF. The rearrangement joins TRBV6-1 to TRBJ2-5, with unresolved D. The CDR3 extends over 15 amino acids. Trimming pared 3 bases from V and 5 bases from J, leaving 16 bases between. Looked up from germline, CDR1 is MNHNS and CDR2 is SASEGT.

The rearrangement joins TRBV12-2 to TRBJ1-1. TRBV12-2 is termed a pseudogene. The CDR3 loop spans 18 amino acids. CDR3 residues: CASRLHPTRGEIETEAFF. DNA for the CDR3: TGTGCAAGTCGCTTACACCCCACTCGGGGGGAGATAGAAACTGAAGCTTTCTTT.

This clone turned up a few times. The chain is built from TRBV29-1 and TRBJ2-7; 11 bases are shared with TRBD1. V trimming: 5 bases; J trimming: 4 bases; junction bases outside the gene matches: 7. Germline V gene data show CDR1 as SQVTM and CDR2 as ANQGSEA. The CDR3 has 14 amino acids. The CDR3 loop reads CSVPGQGARYEQYF. The CDR3 bases are TGCAGCGTTCCTGGACAGGGGGCGCGATACGAGCAGTACTTC.

The J gene is TRBJ1-3, the V gene TRBV3-1 (or the pseudogene TRBV3-2); D call uncertain. CDR3 length equals 16 residues. Germline CDR1 reads LGHDT; CDR2 reads YNNKEL (reference sequence). The V end lost 0 bases, the J end lost 2 bases, and 11 bases lay between the germline ends. Here the CDR3 reads CASSQDRGSPGNTIYF. CDR3 in DNA: TGTGCCAGCAGCCAAGATCGAGGGAGTCCTGGAAACACCATATATTTT.

The chain links TRBV2 to TRBJ2-7; 9 positions agree with TRBD1. CDR1 and CDR2 from the germline V gene are SNHLY and FYNNEI. V shed 1 base, J shed 1 base, and the junction held 2 bases outside the gene matches. CDR3 size: 15 residues. CDR3: CASSEGDRVSYEQYF. CDR3 sequence (DNA): TGTGCCAGCAGTGAAGGGGACAGGGTGTCCTACGAGCAGTACTTC.

The chain joins TRBV7-8 to TRBJ2-6; D uncertain. CDR1 and CDR2 from the germline V gene are SGHVS and FQNEAQ. V lost 3 bases and J lost 4, with 10 bases in between. The CDR3 is 15 residues long. The CDR3 bases are TGTGCCAGCAGCTTGCTGCGTTCCGGGGCCAACGTCCTGACTTTC. Residues: CASSLLRSGANVLTF.

The rearrangement links TRBV27 to TRBJ2-1; D call uncertain. CDR1 and CDR2 from the germline V gene are MNHEY and SMNVEV (reference sequence). The length of the CDR3 is 12 residues. The ends were cut back, 3 bases at V and 8 bases at J, with 8 bases in the middle. The CDR3 region has the DNA TGTGCCAGCAGTTTTCTAGGCTATGAGCAGTTCTTC. Amino acid sequence: CASSFLGYEQFF.

V and J are TRBV10-3 and TRBJ1-2, with 10 bases identical to TRBD1. Unmatched junction bases numbered 2, after V lost 0 bases and J lost 4 bases. The CDR3 runs 15 residues. The germline CDR1 and CDR2 sequences are ENHRY and SYGVKD. The CDR3 DNA follows: TGTGCCATCAGTGAGTCCGGACAGGGGGTCTATGGCTACACCTTC. Protein: CAISESGQGVYGYTF.